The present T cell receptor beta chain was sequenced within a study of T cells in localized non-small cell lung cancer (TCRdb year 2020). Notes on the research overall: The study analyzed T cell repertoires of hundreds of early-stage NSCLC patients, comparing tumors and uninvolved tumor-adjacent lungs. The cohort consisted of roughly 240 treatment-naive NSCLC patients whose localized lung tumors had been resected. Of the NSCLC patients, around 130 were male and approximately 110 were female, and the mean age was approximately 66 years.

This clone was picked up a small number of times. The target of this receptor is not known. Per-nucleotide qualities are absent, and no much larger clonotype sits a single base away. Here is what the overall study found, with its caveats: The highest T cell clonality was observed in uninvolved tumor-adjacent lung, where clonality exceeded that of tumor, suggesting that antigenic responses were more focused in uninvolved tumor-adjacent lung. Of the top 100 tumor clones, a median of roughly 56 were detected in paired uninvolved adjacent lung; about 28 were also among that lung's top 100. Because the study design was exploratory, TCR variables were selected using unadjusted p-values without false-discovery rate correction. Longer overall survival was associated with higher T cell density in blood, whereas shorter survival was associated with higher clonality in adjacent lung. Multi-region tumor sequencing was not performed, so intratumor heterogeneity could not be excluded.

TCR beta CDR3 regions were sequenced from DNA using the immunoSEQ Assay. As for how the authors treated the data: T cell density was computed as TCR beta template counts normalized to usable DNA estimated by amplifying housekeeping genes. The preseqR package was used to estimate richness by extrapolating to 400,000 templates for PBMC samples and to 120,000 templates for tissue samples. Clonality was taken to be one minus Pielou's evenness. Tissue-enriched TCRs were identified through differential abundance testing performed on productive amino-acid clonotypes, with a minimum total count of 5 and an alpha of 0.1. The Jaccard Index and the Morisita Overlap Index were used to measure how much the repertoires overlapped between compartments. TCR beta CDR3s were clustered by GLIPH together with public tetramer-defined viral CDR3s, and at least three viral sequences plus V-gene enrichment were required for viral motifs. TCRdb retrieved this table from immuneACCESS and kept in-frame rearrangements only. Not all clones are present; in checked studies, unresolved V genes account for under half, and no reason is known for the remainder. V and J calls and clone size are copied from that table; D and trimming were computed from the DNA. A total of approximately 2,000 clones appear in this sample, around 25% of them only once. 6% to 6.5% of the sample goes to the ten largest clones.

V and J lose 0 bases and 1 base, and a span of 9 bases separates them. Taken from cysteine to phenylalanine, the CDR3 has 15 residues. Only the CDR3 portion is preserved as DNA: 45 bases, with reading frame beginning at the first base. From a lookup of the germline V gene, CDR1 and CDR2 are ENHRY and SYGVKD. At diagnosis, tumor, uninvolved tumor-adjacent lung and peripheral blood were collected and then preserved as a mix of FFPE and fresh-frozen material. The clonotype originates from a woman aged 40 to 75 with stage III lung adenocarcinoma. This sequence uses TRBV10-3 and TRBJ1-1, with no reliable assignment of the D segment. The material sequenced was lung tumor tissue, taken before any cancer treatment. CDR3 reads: CAISESAETNTEAFF. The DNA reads TGTGCCATCAGTGAGTCAGCGGAAACGAACACTGAAGCTTTCTTT.